This T cell receptor (beta chain) was documented in a study of OX40 agonist ivuxolimab in advanced cancers. Study context: The drug used for patients, ivuxolimab, was an agonistic anti-OX40 (CD134) antibody.

V lost 3 bases, J lost 4 bases, and 6 bases lay in between. In germline, CDR1 is SGHAT, CDR2 FQNNGV. The CDR3 loop spans 12 amino acids. The table came from immunoSEQ multiplex PCR; TCRdb's copy has only in-frame clones and leaves some out. The table shows under 75,000 clones, with more than 85% occurring only once. Study results and caveats: At 0.1 to 3.0 mg/kg, CD4+ and CD8+ blood T cells expanded clonally by week 6.

Baseline, cycle 4 day 1, and cycle 7 day 1 were the blood sampling points. To note about this clone: Its antigen is undetermined.

The V and J genes are TRBV11-2 and TRBJ1-1; D call uncertain. The sequences come from CD4+ or CD8+ T cells sorted from blood, collected in a trial of the OX40 agonist ivuxolimab. The source of this sequence is an adult with an advanced solid tumor such as melanoma, head and neck, liver or kidney cancer. The chain's CDR3 is CASSFTVTEAFF. For the CDR3, the DNA is TGTGCCAGCAGCTTCACAGTCACTGAAGCTTTCTTT. Full variable domain (missing parts from reference TRBV11-2 and TRBJ1-1): EAGVAQSPRYKIIEKRQSVAFWCNPISGHATLYWYQQILGQGPKLLIQFQNNGVVDDSQLPKDRFSAERLKGVDSTLKIQPAKLEDSAVYLCASSFTVTEAFFGQGTRLTVV.